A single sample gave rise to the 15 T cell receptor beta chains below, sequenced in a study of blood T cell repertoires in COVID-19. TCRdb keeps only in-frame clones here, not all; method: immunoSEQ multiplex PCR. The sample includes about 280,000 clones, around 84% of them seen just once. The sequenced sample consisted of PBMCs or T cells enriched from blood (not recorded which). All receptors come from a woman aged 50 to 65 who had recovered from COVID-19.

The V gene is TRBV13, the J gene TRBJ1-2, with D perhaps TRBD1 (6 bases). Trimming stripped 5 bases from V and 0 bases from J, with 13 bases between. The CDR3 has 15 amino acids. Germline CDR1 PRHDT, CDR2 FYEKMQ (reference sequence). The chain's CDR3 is CASSALTGPNYGYTF. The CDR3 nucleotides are TGTGCCAGCAGCGCCTTGACAGGACCTAACTATGGCTACACCTTC.

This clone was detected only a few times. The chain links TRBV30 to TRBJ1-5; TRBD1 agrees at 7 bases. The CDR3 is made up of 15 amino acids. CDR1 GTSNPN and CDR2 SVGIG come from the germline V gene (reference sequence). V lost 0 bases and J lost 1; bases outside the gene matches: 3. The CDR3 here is CAWSVQGSSNQPQHF. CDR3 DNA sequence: TGTGCCTGGAGTGTACAGGGGTCGAGCAATCAGCCCCAGCATTTT.

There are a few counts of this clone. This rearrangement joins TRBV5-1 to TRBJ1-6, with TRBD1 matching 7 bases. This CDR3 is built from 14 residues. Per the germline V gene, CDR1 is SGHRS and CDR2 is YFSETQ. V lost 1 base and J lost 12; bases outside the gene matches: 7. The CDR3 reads CASSLTGVLEPLHF. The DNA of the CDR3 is TGCGCCAGCAGCTTGACAGGGGTCTTAGAACCCCTCCACTTT.

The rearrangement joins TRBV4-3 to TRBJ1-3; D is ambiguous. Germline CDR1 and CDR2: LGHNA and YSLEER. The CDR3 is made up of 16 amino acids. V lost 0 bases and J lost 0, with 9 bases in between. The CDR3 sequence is CASSQDWRSSGNTIYF. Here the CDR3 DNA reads TGCGCCAGCAGCCAAGATTGGAGGAGCTCTGGAAACACCATATATTTT.

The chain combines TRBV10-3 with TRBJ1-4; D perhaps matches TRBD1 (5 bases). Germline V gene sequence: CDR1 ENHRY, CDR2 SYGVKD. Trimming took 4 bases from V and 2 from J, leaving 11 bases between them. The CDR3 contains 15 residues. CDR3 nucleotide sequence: TGTGCCATCAGTGGGGACGGGGGGACTAATGAAAAACTGTTTTTT. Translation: CAISGDGGTNEKLFF.

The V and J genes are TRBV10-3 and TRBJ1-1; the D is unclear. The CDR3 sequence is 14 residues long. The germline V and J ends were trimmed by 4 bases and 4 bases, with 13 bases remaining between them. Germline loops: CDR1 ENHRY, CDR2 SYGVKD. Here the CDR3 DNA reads TGTGCCATCAGTGGGTCTCAGGAGGGCACTGAAGCTTTCTTT. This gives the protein CAISGSQEGTEAFF.

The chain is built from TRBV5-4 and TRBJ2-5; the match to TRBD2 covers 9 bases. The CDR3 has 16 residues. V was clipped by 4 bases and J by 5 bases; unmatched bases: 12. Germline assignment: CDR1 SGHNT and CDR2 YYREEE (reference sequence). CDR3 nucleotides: TGTGCCAGCAGCGCTCAGCGGGGGGCCGTTGTCGAGACCCAGTACTTC. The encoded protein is CASSAQRGAVVETQYF.

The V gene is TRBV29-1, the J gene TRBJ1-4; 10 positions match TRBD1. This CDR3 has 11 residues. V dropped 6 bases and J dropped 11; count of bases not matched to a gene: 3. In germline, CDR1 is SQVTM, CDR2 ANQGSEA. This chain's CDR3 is CSVAGQGKLFF. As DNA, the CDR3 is TGCAGCGTCGCGGGACAGGGGAAACTGTTTTTT.

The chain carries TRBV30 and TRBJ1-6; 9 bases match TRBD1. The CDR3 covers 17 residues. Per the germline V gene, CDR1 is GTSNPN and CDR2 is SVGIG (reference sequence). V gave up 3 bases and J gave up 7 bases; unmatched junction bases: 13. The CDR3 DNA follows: TGTGCCTGGAGAGGGACAGGGATTTTCCCTGGAAATTCACCCCTCCACTTT. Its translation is CAWRGTGIFPGNSPLHF. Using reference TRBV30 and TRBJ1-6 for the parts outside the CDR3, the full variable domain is SQTIHQWPATLVQPVGSPLSLECTVEGTSNPNLYWYRQAAGRGLQLLFYSVGIGQISSEVPQNLSASRPQDRQFILSSKKLLLSDSGFYLCAWRGTGIFPGNSPLHFGNGTRLTVT.

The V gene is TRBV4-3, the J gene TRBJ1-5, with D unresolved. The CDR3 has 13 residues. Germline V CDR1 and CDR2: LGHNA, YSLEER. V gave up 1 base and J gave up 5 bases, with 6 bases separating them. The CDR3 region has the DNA TGCGCCAGCAGCCAAGCAGTATATCAGCCCCAGCATTTT. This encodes CASSQAVYQPQHF.

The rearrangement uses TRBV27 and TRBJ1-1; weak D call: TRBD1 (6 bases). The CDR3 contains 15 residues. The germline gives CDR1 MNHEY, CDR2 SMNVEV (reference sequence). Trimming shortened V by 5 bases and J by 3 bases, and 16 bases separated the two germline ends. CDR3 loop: CASSPYRVGDTEAFF. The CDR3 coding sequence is TGTGCCAGCAGTCCTTACAGGGTTGGCGACACTGAAGCTTTCTTT.

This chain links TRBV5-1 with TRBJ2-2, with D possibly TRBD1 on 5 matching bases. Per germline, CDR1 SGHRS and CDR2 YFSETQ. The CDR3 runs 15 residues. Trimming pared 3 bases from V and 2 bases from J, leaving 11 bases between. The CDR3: CASSSTAKNTGELFF. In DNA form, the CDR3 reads TGCGCCAGCAGCTCGACAGCAAAAAACACCGGGGAGCTGTTTTTT.

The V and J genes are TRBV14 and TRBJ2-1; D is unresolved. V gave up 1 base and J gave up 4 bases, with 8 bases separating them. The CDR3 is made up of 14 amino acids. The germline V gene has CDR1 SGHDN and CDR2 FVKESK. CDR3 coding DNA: TGTGCCAGCAGCCAAGCCTCCCAGTACAATGAGCAGTTCTTC. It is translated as CASSQASQYNEQFF.

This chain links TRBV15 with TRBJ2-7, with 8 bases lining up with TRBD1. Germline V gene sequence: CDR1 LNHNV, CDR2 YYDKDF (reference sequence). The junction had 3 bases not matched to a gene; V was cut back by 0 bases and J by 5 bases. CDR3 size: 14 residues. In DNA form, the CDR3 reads TGTGCCACCAGCAGAGATGGACAGGGAGACGAGCAGTACTTC. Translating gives CATSRDGQGDEQYF.

CDR3 protein: CASSLGIMNTEAFF. Written as DNA, the CDR3 is TGTGCCAGCTCACTCGGGATTATGAACACTGAAGCTTTCTTT. This chain joins TRBV18 and TRBJ1-1; D gene uncertain. The CDR3 is 14 residues long. V was pared by 4 bases and J by 0 bases, with 9 bases between. The germline gives CDR1 KGHSH, CDR2 LQKENI.